This entry lists 21 T cell receptor beta chains sequenced from one sample in a study of identical twins. TCRdb recomputed calls from the 5' RACE reads with MiXCR, one row per CDR3 protein. The table has 700,000 or so distinct CDR3 sequences, around 8.3% seen once. A further study also used this sample, focusing on yellow fever vaccine responses in identical twins.

Material for sequencing was PBMCs. These receptors all come from a woman in her late teens or twenties in good health.

This clonotype was picked up a small number of times. The gene calls are TRBV28 and TRBJ1-5, with 7 bases that match TRBD1. Germline CDR1 is MDHEN and CDR2 is SYDVKM. V lost 3 bases and J lost 5; bases outside the gene matches: 7. CDR3 length equals 15 residues. The CDR3 DNA reads TGTGCCAGCAGTTTTCCCGACAGGGTTCATCAGCCCCAGCATTTT. Amino acids: CASSFPDRVHQPQHF.

This chain connects TRBV5-1 to TRBJ2-2; D gene ambiguous. The CDR3 spans 17 residues. The germline V and J ends were trimmed by 4 bases and 0 bases, with 16 bases remaining between them. Germline CDR1 is SGHRS and CDR2 is YFSETQ. The DNA of the CDR3 is TGCGCCAGCAGCCAGTTAGTCTTAAACGCGAACACCGGGGAGCTGTTTTTT. Amino acids: CASSQLVLNANTGELFF.

This chain joins TRBV5-1 and TRBJ2-7; D unresolved. CDR1 SGHRS and CDR2 YFSETQ come from the germline V gene. With 1 base removed from V and 2 bases from J, the gap between germline ends came to 10 bases. CDR3 length equals 14 residues. DNA for the CDR3: TGCGCCAGCAGCTTGAATTGGGGAACCTACGAGCAGTACTTC. It is translated as CASSLNWGTYEQYF.

This clonotype was detected a few times. Written as DNA, the CDR3 is TGCAGTGCTAGAGTCCCGAACACAGATACGCAGTATTTT. Translated, it gives CSARVPNTDTQYF. The chain recombines TRBV20-1 with TRBJ2-3; no clear D. The V end lost 1 base, the J end lost 2 bases, and 7 bases lay between the germline ends. The CDR3 extends over 13 amino acids. Per the germline V gene, CDR1 is DFQATT and CDR2 is SNEGSKA (reference sequence).

This clonotype was seen repeatedly, ten times or more. This chain uses TRBV7-2 with TRBJ2-4, with D perhaps matching TRBD1 (6 bases). CDR3 size: 15 residues. The V gene lost 5 bases and the J gene lost 0 bases, with 11 bases spanning the gap. Germline CDR1 reads SGHTA; CDR2 reads FQGNSA. CDR3 in amino acids: CASSADSLAKNIQYF. DNA for the CDR3: TGTGCCAGCAGCGCGGACAGTCTAGCCAAAAACATTCAGTACTTC.

This clonotype occurred once. This chain joins TRBV20-1 and TRBJ2-3; 7 bases fit TRBD1. The CDR3 consists of 16 residues. With 6 bases clipped from V and 5 bases from J, the junction kept 17 bases outside the gene matches. The germline CDR1 and CDR2 sequences are DFQATT and SNEGSKA (reference sequence). CDR3 amino acids: CSATTTGTDYIDTQYF. CDR3 sequence (DNA): TGCAGTGCAACAACGACCGGGACAGATTACATAGATACGCAGTATTTT.

The chain is built from TRBV20-1 and TRBJ2-4; no clear D gene. The V gene's germline CDR1 is DFQATT and CDR2 SNEGSKA (reference sequence). Trimming took 6 bases from V and 3 from J, leaving 12 bases between them. The CDR3 has 13 residues. In nucleotides, the CDR3 is TGCAGTGCGCCCGGACGGAGCAAAAACATTCAGTACTTC. Protein product: CSAPGRSKNIQYF.

This clonotype was seen ten or more times. This chain connects TRBV6-1 to TRBJ1-4; D gene unclear. The V and J ends lost 5 bases and 0 bases respectively, with 10 bases between them. Germline values: CDR1 MNHNS, CDR2 SASEGT. The CDR3 totals 15 residues. The CDR3 region has the DNA TGTGCCAGCAGTCCAACAGCTGCAACTAATGAAAAACTGTTTTTT. Amino acids: CASSPTAATNEKLFF.

This clonotype was recorded at least ten times. Here the CDR3 DNA reads TGCGCCAGCAGCCAAGTCACTAGCGGGAGGGAGACCCAGTACTTC. Protein: CASSQVTSGRETQYF. This chain connects TRBV4-1 to TRBJ2-5; 12 positions agree with TRBD2. Germline CDR1 and CDR2: MGHRA and YSYEKL. V was clipped by 1 base and J by 5 bases; unmatched bases: 2. The CDR3 totals 15 residues.

The chain joins TRBV11-3 to TRBJ2-7; D perhaps matches TRBD2 (5 bases). The V gene lost 0 bases and the J gene lost 7 bases, with 13 bases spanning the gap. The CDR3 has 14 residues. Germline values: CDR1 SGHNT, CDR2 YENEEA. This CDR3 is CASSLDSQEREQYF. DNA for the CDR3: TGTGCCAGCAGCTTAGATTCTCAAGAGCGGGAGCAGTACTTC.

The sample holds a few counts of this clonotype. The chain has TRBV29-1 and TRBJ2-2; 12 nucleotides align to TRBD1. The CDR3 runs to 15 residues. Germline CDR1 reads SQVTM; CDR2 reads ANQGSEA. The V gene end was trimmed by 4 bases and the J gene end by 4 bases; junction bases not matched to a gene: 4. CDR3 coding DNA: TGCAGCGTTGGGGGACAGGGGGCGAGCACCGGGGAGCTGTTTTTT. Amino acids: CSVGGQGASTGELFF.

The table lists this clonotype with many counts. V is TRBV15 and J is TRBJ1-1; D unresolved. CDR1 and CDR2 (germline): LNHNV, YYDKDF (reference sequence). Trimming pared 1 base from V and 3 bases from J, leaving 12 bases between. This CDR3 is 15 amino acids long. The CDR3 loop is CATSRGDLGDTEAFF. CDR3 bases: TGTGCCACCAGCAGAGGGGATCTTGGGGACACTGAAGCTTTCTTT.

This clonotype was detected ten times or more. The gene calls are TRBV6-2 or TRBV6-3 and TRBJ2-2, with 7 nucleotides matching TRBD2. The CDR3 has 17 amino acids. Trimming cost V 6 bases and J 4 bases; bases outside gene matches: 14. CDR1 is MNHEY and CDR2 is SVGEGT in the germline V gene. CDR3 nucleotides: TGTGCCAGCAGAAAGCCCGAATCCGGCGGGAGCACCGGGGAGCTGTTTTTT. Amino acid sequence: CASRKPESGGSTGELFF.

CDR3 amino acids: CSVGHRGSEAFF. The DNA for the CDR3 is TGCAGCGTGGGCCACAGGGGATCTGAAGCTTTCTTT. The chain uses TRBV29-1 and TRBJ1-1; 7 positions match TRBD1. There are 12 residues in the CDR3. The V and J ends lost 6 bases and 6 bases, in that order; junction bases with no gene match: 7. Germline CDR1 reads SQVTM; CDR2 reads ANQGSEA. Based on the CDR3 plus reference TRBV29-1 and TRBJ1-1, the full variable domain is SAVISQKPSRDICQRGTSLTIQCQVDSQVTMMFWYRQQPGQSLTLIATANQGSEATYESGFVIDKFPISRPNLTFSTLTVSNMSPEDSSIYLCSVGHRGSEAFFGQGTRLTVV.

This clonotype was observed a handful of times. The gene calls are TRBV20-1 and TRBJ1-1; D ambiguous. From germline, CDR1 is DFQATT and CDR2 SNEGSKA (reference sequence). Trimming took off 1 base at V and 3 bases at J, with 12 bases between the two ends. The CDR3 runs 14 residues. The CDR3 spells CSARGSSRDTEAFF. CDR3 DNA sequence: TGCAGTGCTAGAGGGTCCTCCCGGGACACTGAAGCTTTCTTT.

The chain combines TRBV29-1 with TRBJ2-2; a possible D gene is TRBD2 (6 bases). Trimming cost V 0 bases and J 0 bases, with 14 bases left between them. In germline, CDR1 is SQVTM, CDR2 ANQGSEA. The CDR3 is made up of 17 amino acids. CDR3 amino acids: CSVEDGWRGANTGELFF. For the CDR3, the DNA is TGCAGCGTTGAAGACGGGTGGCGGGGTGCGAACACCGGGGAGCTGTTTTTT.

This clonotype was observed at least ten times. CDR3 DNA sequence: TGTGCCAGCAGTTATGACATCGGGTTCTACGAGCAGTACTTC. The encoded protein is CASSYDIGFYEQYF. The chain recombines TRBV7-6 with TRBJ2-7; no clear D gene. Trimming took off 6 bases at V and 3 bases at J, with 15 bases between the two ends. This CDR3 is built from 14 residues. CDR1 SGHVS and CDR2 FNYEAQ come from the germline V gene.

This clonotype was counted a few times. CDR3 loop: CASSRRGYTDTQYF. The DNA for the CDR3 is TGTGCCAGCAGTCGCCGGGGTTACACAGATACGCAGTATTTT. The J gene is TRBJ2-3, the V gene TRBV28; TRBD2 is a possible D gene (5 bases). This CDR3 is built from 14 residues. CDR1 and CDR2 from the germline V gene are MDHEN and SYDVKM. Trimming shortened V by 5 bases and J by 2 bases, and 11 bases separated the two germline ends.

This clonotype was observed a few times. This chain connects TRBV6-1 to TRBJ2-1; TRBD2 aligns across 9 bases. This CDR3 region has 16 residues. Germline trimming cut 5 bases from V and 8 bases from J; bases unmatched to any gene: 13. Germline V CDR1 and CDR2: MNHNS, SASEGT. The CDR3 bases are TGTGCCAGCAGTCCCCGCGGGGGGGCGATTGCCCATGAGCAGTTCTTC. Its protein product is CASSPRGGAIAHEQFF.

In this sample, this clonotype turned up a few times. The J gene is TRBJ2-3, the V gene TRBV15; D might be TRBD2 (6 bases). Trimming removed 1 base at V and 1 base at J, with 9 bases between. There are 15 residues in the CDR3. Per the germline V gene, CDR1 is LNHNV and CDR2 is YYDKDF (reference sequence). The CDR3 region is CATSRGEEGTDTQYF. The CDR3 nucleotides are TGTGCCACCAGCAGAGGGGAGGAGGGCACAGATACGCAGTATTTT.

The J gene is TRBJ2-1, the V gene TRBV5-1; 13 positions agree with TRBD2. V was clipped by 3 bases and J by 7 bases; unmatched bases: 1. This CDR3 has 14 amino acids. The germline gives CDR1 SGHRS, CDR2 YFSETQ. The CDR3 DNA follows: TGCGCCAGCAGCTGGACTAGCGGGAGTAATGAGCAGTTCTTC. Its protein product is CASSWTSGSNEQFF.